A selection of T cell receptor beta chains follows, all from one sample in a study of blood T cell repertoires in COVID-19. Here immunoSEQ multiplex PCR was the method, and the copy in TCRdb shows in-frame clones only, minus some. Seen here are 25,000 to 35,000 clones, roughly 90% observed once, and the top ten hold roughly an eighth. The sequenced sample consisted of peripheral blood. The receptors originated from a human donor in a cohort sampled during active COVID-19. Both conserved end residues are trimmed from each CDR3. Fields, in order: J gene, CDR3 length, V gene, CDR3 protein.

>TRBJ2-7|13|TRBV19
ASSPGLAGTYEQY
>TRBJ2-7|15|TRBV9
ASSRGGASIGSYEQY
>TRBJ2-7|13|TRBV9
ASSLSLAGPGEQY
>TRBJ2-4|13|TRBV6-2/TRBV6-3
ASSSAGTRKNIQY
>TRBJ2-5|13|TRBV6-5
ASSYSRDRQETQY
>TRBJ1-2|12|TRBV5-1
ASSLGQGSYGYT
>TRBJ1-1|11|TRBV6-2/TRBV6-3
ASSYNWLAEAF
>TRBJ2-5|14|TRBV2
ASSEALAAGEGAQY
>TRBJ2-1|9|TRBV6-2/TRBV6-3
ASSYTNEQF
>TRBJ2-7|13|TRBV6-5
ASSTPAGSSYEQY
>TRBJ2-3|12|TRBV7-9
ATTRQGSTDTQY
>TRBJ2-1|15|TRBV13
ASSSTPGLAGKHEQF
>TRBJ2-5|13|TRBV30
AWTLFSRRQGTQY
>TRBJ1-4|13|TRBV30
AWSVLSGFGEKLF
>TRBJ2-5|12|TRBV7-9
ASSSIPNQETQY
>TRBJ1-2|11|TRBV9
ASRAGGDYGYT
>TRBJ2-1|13|TRBV27
ASSFGREIGNEQF
>TRBJ2-7|12|TRBV18
ASSQRDRDYEQY
>TRBJ2-3|13|TRBV27
ASSLLRAGTDTQY
>TRBJ1-2|12|TRBV19
ASSDRGGGYGYT
>TRBJ1-5|12|TRBV7-2
ASSFTPGNQPQH
>TRBJ1-5|10|TRBV21-1
ASSPNRGEQH
>TRBJ1-1|11|TRBV11-1
ASSFTDNTEAF
>TRBJ1-5|14|TRBV28
ASSLRDRVMAQPQH
>TRBJ2-5|11|TRBV20-1
SASRGWQETQY
>TRBJ2-2|14|TRBV2
ASSEGRASNTGELF
>TRBJ1-5|11|TRBV28
ASSPGQRQPQH
>TRBJ1-3|14|TRBV28
ASSLFERVSGNTIY